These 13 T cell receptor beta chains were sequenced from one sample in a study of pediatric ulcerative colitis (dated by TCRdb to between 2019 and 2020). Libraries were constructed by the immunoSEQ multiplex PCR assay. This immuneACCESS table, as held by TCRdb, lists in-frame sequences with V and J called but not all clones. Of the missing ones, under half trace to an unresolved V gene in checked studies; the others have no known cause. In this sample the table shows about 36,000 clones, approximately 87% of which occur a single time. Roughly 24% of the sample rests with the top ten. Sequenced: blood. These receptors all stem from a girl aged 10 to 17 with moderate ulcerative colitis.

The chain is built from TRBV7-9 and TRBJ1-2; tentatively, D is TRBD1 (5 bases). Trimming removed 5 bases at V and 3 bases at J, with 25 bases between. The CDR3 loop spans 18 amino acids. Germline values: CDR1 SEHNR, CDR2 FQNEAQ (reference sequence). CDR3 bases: TGTGCCAGCAGCCAATACCCGGAGCGTGGGGACTCGGACTATGGCTACACCTTC. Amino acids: CASSQYPERGDSDYGYTF.

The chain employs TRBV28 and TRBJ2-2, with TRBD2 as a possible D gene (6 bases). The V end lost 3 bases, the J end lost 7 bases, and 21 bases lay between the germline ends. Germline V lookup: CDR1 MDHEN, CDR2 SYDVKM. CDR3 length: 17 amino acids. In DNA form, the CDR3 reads TGTGCCAGCAGTTTTCCCCCTTCTTCGGTGGGGGGCGGGGAGCTGTTTTTT. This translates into CASSFPPSSVGGGELFF. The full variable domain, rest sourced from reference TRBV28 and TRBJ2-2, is DVKVTQSSRYLVKRTGEKVFLECVQDMDHENMFWYRQDPGLGLRLIYFSYDVKMKEKGDIPEGYSVSREKKERFSLILESASTNQTSMYLCASSFPPSSVGGGELFFGEGSRLTVL.

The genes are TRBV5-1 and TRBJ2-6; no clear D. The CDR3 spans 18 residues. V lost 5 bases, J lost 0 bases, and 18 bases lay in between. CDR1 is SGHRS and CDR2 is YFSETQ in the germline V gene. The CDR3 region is CASRHALRSTSGANVLTF. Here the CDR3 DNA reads TGCGCCAGCAGGCATGCACTCAGATCCACCTCTGGGGCCAACGTCCTGACTTTC.

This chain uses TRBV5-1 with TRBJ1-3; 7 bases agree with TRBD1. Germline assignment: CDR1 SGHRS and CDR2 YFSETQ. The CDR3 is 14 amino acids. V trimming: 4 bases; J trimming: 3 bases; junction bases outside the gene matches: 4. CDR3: CASSPGGIGNTIYF. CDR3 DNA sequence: TGCGCCAGCAGCCCAGGGGGTATTGGAAACACCATATATTTT.

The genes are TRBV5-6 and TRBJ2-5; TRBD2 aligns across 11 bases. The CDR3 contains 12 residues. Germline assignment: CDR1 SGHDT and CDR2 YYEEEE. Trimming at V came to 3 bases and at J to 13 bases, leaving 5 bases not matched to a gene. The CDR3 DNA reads TGTGCCAGCAGCTCGGGACTAGCGGATCGGTACTTC. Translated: CASSSGLADRYF.

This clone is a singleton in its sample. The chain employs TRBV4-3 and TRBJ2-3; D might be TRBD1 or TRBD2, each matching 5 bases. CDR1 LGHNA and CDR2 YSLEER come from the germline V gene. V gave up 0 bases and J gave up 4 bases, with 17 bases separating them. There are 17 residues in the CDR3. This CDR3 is CASSQDGTQRTPDTQYF. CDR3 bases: TGCGCCAGCAGCCAAGATGGGACCCAGCGCACACCAGATACGCAGTATTTT.

This CDR3 is CSVTVTGLNEQYF. Written as DNA, the CDR3 is TGCAGCGTCACGGTCACAGGGTTGAACGAGCAGTACTTC. J is TRBJ2-7 and V is TRBV29-1, with D possibly TRBD1 on 6 matching bases. Trimming removed 6 bases at V and 5 bases at J, with 17 bases between. The length of the CDR3 is 13 residues. Germline lookup yields CDR1 SQVTM and CDR2 ANQGSEA.

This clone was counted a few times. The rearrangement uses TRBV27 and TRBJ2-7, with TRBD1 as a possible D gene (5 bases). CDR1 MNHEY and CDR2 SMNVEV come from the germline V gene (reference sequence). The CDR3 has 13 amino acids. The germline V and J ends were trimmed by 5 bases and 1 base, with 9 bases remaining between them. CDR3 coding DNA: TGTGCCAGCAGTAGGGGCAGGTCCTACGAGCAGTACTTC. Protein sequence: CASSRGRSYEQYF.

The CDR3 coding sequence is TGTGCCAGCAGTCAAGATGGGTCAGATACGCAGTATTTT. Encoded protein: CASSQDGSDTQYF. The chain has TRBV6-1 and TRBJ2-3; D uncertain. V was pared by 5 bases and J by 4 bases, with 10 bases between. Germline V gene lookup returns CDR1 MNHNS and CDR2 SASEGT. The CDR3 contains 13 residues.

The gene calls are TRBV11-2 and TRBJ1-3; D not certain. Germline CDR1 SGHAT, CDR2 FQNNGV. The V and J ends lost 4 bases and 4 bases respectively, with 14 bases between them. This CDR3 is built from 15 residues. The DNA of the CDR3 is TGTGCCAGCAGCTCCACGGAGGGTGTGGGAAACACCATATATTTT. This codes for CASSSTEGVGNTIYF.

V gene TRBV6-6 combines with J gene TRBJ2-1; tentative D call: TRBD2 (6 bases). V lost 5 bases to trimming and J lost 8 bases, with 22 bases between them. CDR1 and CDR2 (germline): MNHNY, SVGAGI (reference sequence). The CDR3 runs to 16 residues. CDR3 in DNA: TGTGCCAGCAGTGCTGAGAGTTTGGGAGGTATATATGAGCAGTTCTTC. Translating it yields CASSAESLGGIYEQFF.

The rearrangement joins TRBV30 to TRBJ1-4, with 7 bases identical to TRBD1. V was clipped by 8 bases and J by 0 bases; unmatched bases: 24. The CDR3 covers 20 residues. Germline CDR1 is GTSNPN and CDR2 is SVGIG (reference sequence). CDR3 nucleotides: TGTGCCAGACCACAGGGGAGGACCTGCATGGGGTATCCAACTAATGAAAAACTGTTTTTT. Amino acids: CARPQGRTCMGYPTNEKLFF.

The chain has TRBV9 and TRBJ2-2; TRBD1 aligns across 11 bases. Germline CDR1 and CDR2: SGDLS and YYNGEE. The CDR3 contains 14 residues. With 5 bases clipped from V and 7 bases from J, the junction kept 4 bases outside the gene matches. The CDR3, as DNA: TGTGCCAGCAGTGGGACAGGGGGTCTCGGGGAGCTGTTTTTT. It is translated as CASSGTGGLGELFF.